This T cell receptor (beta chain) was found in a study of post-analysis software for immune sequencing data. V lost 6 bases, J lost 3 bases, and 10 bases stayed unmatched. Germline CDR1 is SEHNR and CDR2 is FQNEAQ (reference sequence). The CDR3 is made up of 15 amino acids. This clonotype was observed a few times. Its antigen is as yet unknown. Presence of unique molecular identifiers characterized the TCR beta cDNA libraries. TCRdb re-derived calls from the PCR reads in MiXCR, one entry per CDR3 protein. The table includes hundreds of thousands of distinct CDR3 sequences, about 57% detected once. Study conclusions and caveats: Normalized Chao1 diversity in multiple sclerosis patients fell significantly below that of controls. Five or six TRBV segments, TRBV5-6, TRBV5-1 and TRBV20-1 among them, were found more frequent in patients than controls.

This receptor was taken from a girl aged 5 to 17 with multiple sclerosis. This sequence joins TRBV7-9 and TRBJ1-2; 7 bases are a match to TRBD1. The sequenced sample was blood. The CDR3 DNA reads as TGTGCCAGCAGTTCAGACAGGGTGGGGGACTATGGCTACACCTTC. It translates to CASSSDRVGDYGYTF.